These 15 T cell receptor beta chains originate from one sample sequenced in a study of cytotoxic CD8 clonotypes in ibrutinib-treated CLL. Only in-frame clones appear in the TCRdb table, and some are missing; sequencing was by immunoSEQ multiplex PCR. The sample shows about 50,000 clones, 50% to 70% of them seen only once. Sequencing used PBMCs, obtained at disease progression, from a patient treated with ibrutinib. All receptors come from a human donor with chronic lymphocytic leukemia.

This clone was observed a few times. This chain links TRBV2 with TRBJ1-4; D not certain. V lost 8 bases, J lost 2 bases, and 15 bases lay in between. Germline values: CDR1 SNHLY, CDR2 FYNNEI. The CDR3 has 15 amino acids. The CDR3 loop is CASFENPATNEKLFF. DNA for the CDR3: TGTGCCAGCTTTGAAAATCCAGCGACTAATGAAAAACTGTTTTTT. Looking up the rest from reference TRBV2 and TRBJ1-4 gives the full variable domain: EPEVTQTPSHQVTQMGQEVILRCVPISNHLYFYWYRQILGQKVEFLVSFYNNEISEKSEIFDDQFSVERPDGSNFTLKIRSTKLEDSAMYFCASFENPATNEKLFFGSGTQLSVL.

This chain joins TRBV15 and TRBJ2-7, with 7 positions matching TRBD2. V shed 0 bases and J 3 bases; nucleotides not matched to a gene: 2. The germline V gene has CDR1 LNHNV and CDR2 YYDKDF (reference sequence). This CDR3 contains 14 residues. CDR3 region: CATSREGGGYEQYF. CDR3 nucleotides: TGTGCCACCAGCAGAGAAGGCGGGGGCTACGAGCAGTACTTC.

This clone turned up a few times. V usage is TRBV27 and J usage is TRBJ2-3; 9 bases align to TRBD2. Germline V lookup: CDR1 MNHEY, CDR2 SMNVEV (reference sequence). The CDR3 is made up of 19 amino acids. V was pared by 2 bases and J by 0 bases, with 12 bases of the junction left unmatched. CDR3 nucleotide sequence: TGTGCCAGCAGTTTAAGTTTGAGGCTAGCGGGAACTAGCACAGATACGCAGTATTTT. Translating it yields CASSLSLRLAGTSTDTQYF.

There are a few counts of this clone. The rearrangement joins TRBV4-1 to TRBJ1-6; 8 bases line up with TRBD1. Germline V gene data show CDR1 as MGHRA and CDR2 as YSYEKL. Losses at the gene ends were 3 bases for V and 7 bases for J; bases not matched to a gene: 2. The CDR3 totals 14 residues. The CDR3 DNA is TGCGCCAGCAGCCAGCGGACAGGGAATTCACCCCTCCACTTT. Translating it yields CASSQRTGNSPLHF.

The CDR3 DNA reads TGTGCCAGCAGAGGGGGGACAGGGTTGGACGGCTACACCTTC. It codes for CASRGGTGLDGYTF. The chain carries TRBV28 and TRBJ1-2, with TRBD1 matching over 9 bases. Trimming took 6 bases from V and 8 from J; bases not matched to a gene: 10. The CDR3 is 14 amino acids. Germline V CDR1 and CDR2: MDHEN, SYDVKM.

This clone was seen more than once but under ten times. The chain employs TRBV5-1 and TRBJ2-2; TRBD2 is a possible D gene (5 bases). Germline CDR1 is SGHRS and CDR2 is YFSETQ. This CDR3 spans 16 amino acids. The ends were cut back, 0 bases at V and 0 bases at J, with 9 bases in the middle. CDR3 nucleotides: TGCGCCAGCAGCTTGGAGGCACTAGCGAACACCGGGGAGCTGTTTTTT. Translating gives CASSLEALANTGELFF.

This clone was recorded only once. The J gene is TRBJ2-5, the V gene TRBV28; no clear D gene. The CDR3 is made up of 12 amino acids. V was pared by 8 bases and J by 1 base, with 8 bases between. Germline lookup yields CDR1 MDHEN and CDR2 SYDVKM. CDR3 protein: CASGWVQETQYF. In DNA form, the CDR3 reads TGTGCCAGCGGGTGGGTCCAAGAGACCCAGTACTTC.

This clone was seen repeatedly, ten times or more. This chain joins TRBV27 and TRBJ2-7; 7 nucleotides align to TRBD1. The junction had 8 bases not matched to a gene; V was cut back by 2 bases and J by 1 base. This CDR3 has 16 residues. Looked up from germline, CDR1 is MNHEY and CDR2 is SMNVEV (reference sequence). The CDR3 DNA reads as TGTGCCAGCAGTTTAGTGACCACAGGGGTTTCCTACGAGCAGTACTTC. Translation gives CASSLVTTGVSYEQYF.

This clone was recorded a few times. The rearrangement joins TRBV6-5 to TRBJ1-4, with TRBD1 matching 7 bases. V trimming: 8 bases; J trimming: 10 bases; junction bases outside the gene matches: 10. This CDR3 contains 13 residues. Germline assignment: CDR1 MNHEY and CDR2 SVGAGI. CDR3 nucleotide sequence: TGTGCCAGCGGGTCCCAGGGGGTGGGAAAACTGTTTTTT. This encodes CASGSQGVGKLFF.

The CDR3 DNA follows: TGTGCCAGCAGGAGGTTTGAGGGTCGGACTGAAGCTTTCTTT. Protein: CASRRFEGRTEAFF. The gene calls are TRBV25-1 and TRBJ1-1; D gene unclear. The V and J ends lost 6 bases and 5 bases respectively, with 16 bases between them. Germline V gives CDR1 MGHDK, CDR2 SYGVNS. The CDR3 runs to 14 residues.

This clone was seen more than once but under ten times. This chain joins TRBV28 and TRBJ2-3, with D possibly being TRBD2 (6 bases). Deletions cut 2 bases from V and 2 bases from J, with 8 bases between. CDR3 length equals 14 residues. Per the germline V gene, CDR1 is MDHEN and CDR2 is SYDVKM. The CDR3 nucleotides read TGTGCCAGCAGTTTAGCGGGGAACACAGATACGCAGTATTTT. Residues: CASSLAGNTDTQYF.

The J gene is TRBJ2-1, the V gene TRBV11-2; perhaps D is TRBD1 or TRBD2 (6 bases each). The V gene lost 6 bases and the J gene lost 1 base, with 16 bases spanning the gap. Germline lookup yields CDR1 SGHAT and CDR2 FQNNGV. CDR3 size: 16 residues. CDR3: CASRPTGASSYNEQFF. CDR3 nucleotide sequence: TGTGCCAGCAGACCTACGGGGGCCTCATCCTACAATGAGCAGTTCTTC.

This clone was seen ten or more times. The chain employs TRBV6-5 and TRBJ2-7; D may be TRBD2 (5 bases). The V end lost 6 bases, the J end lost 6 bases, and 12 bases lay between the germline ends. Germline V lookup: CDR1 MNHEY, CDR2 SVGAGI. The length of the CDR3 is 12 residues. The CDR3 reads CASSRGSGEQYF. The CDR3 DNA reads TGTGCCAGCAGCCGGGGATCGGGCGAGCAGTACTTC.

This clone has a single count. The chain joins TRBV28 to TRBJ2-5; D gene uncertain. Germline V CDR1 and CDR2: MDHEN, SYDVKM. The V end was cut by 4 bases, the J end by 5 bases, with 17 bases between. The CDR3 is made up of 15 amino acids. CDR3 region: CASSSPPALYETQYF. CDR3 DNA: TGTGCCAGCAGTTCTCCTCCGGCCCTCTACGAGACCCAGTACTTC.

The gene calls are TRBV6-6 and TRBJ1-1; 7 nucleotides match TRBD1. V lost 5 bases and J lost 1; bases outside the gene matches: 7. The germline V gene encodes CDR1 MNHNY and CDR2 SVGAGI (reference sequence). CDR3 length equals 15 residues. The CDR3 loop is CASSPPTGWNTEAFF. CDR3 sequence (DNA): TGTGCCAGCAGTCCCCCGACAGGGTGGAACACTGAAGCTTTCTTT.